This section outlines one T cell receptor beta chain sequence together with its context. Its cognate antigen is unknown. Researchers attached unique molecular identifiers to individual cDNA molecules. TCRdb re-called the 5' RACE reads with MiXCR, one entry per CDR3 protein. The table records about 68,000 distinct CDR3 sequences, 11% of them present only once. V dropped 6 bases and J dropped 2 bases, with 10 bases sitting between them. CDR3 length equals 13 residues. Germline-derived CDR1 and CDR2 are MNHEY and SVGAGI. This record comes from a study of early T cells in non-severe SARS-CoV-2 infection. Across the whole study: Bulk RNA taken from unsorted whole blood was sequenced, leaving chains unpaired. Study results and limitations: VDJdb matching skewed toward anti-spike CD8 responses, missing private and CD4 specificities.

Sequencing was done on a sample of whole blood. The chain has TRBV6-5 and TRBJ1-1; D is unresolved. This sequence was found in an adult who was a healthcare worker with PCR-confirmed SARS-CoV-2 infection or an uninfected control (not recorded which). CDR3 loop: CASSRRGNTEAFF. In nucleotides, the CDR3 is TGTGCCAGCAGCCGACGGGGAAACACTGAAGCTTTCTTT.